What follows are 18 T cell receptor beta chains derived from one specimen sequenced in a study of blood T cell repertoires in COVID-19. TCRdb keeps only in-frame clones here, not all; method: immunoSEQ multiplex PCR. The repertoire has 300,000 to 350,000 clones, under 90% of them found once; the top ten carry 2.9%. The sample consisted of peripheral blood. These receptors were taken from a woman in her twenties or thirties with COVID-19, enrolled during active disease.

The J gene is TRBJ1-2, the V gene TRBV7-9, with no clear D. Germline V gives CDR1 SEHNR, CDR2 FQNEAQ (reference sequence). This CDR3 region has 10 residues. Trimming stripped 6 bases from V and 6 bases from J, with 5 bases between. The CDR3 is CASSENGYTF. CDR3 bases: TGTGCCAGCAGTGAGAATGGCTACACCTTC.

The chain uses TRBV10-2 and TRBJ2-2; TRBD2 agrees at 14 bases. V was pared by 2 bases and J by 6 bases, with 2 bases of the junction left unmatched. CDR1 WSHSY and CDR2 SAAADI come from the germline V gene. The CDR3 is made up of 16 amino acids. CDR3 in amino acids: CASSEGTSGRSGELFF. The CDR3 DNA sequence: TGCGCCAGCAGTGAGGGGACTAGCGGGAGATCCGGGGAGCTGTTTTTT.

The CDR3 sequence is CASSEVGDRDSPLHF. The CDR3 nucleotides read TGTGCCAGCAGTGAAGTAGGGGACAGGGATTCACCCCTCCACTTT. The rearrangement uses TRBV6-1 and TRBJ1-6; TRBD1 aligns across 9 bases. The CDR3 loop spans 15 amino acids. CDR1 and CDR2 (germline): MNHNS, SASEGT. The ends lost 1 base at V and 8 bases at J; junction bases unmatched: 3.

Points on this clone: Other DNA sequences within the sample encode an identical CDR3. The rearrangement joins TRBV6-4 to TRBJ2-2, with 8 nucleotides matching TRBD2. Germline V gene data show CDR1 as MRHNA and CDR2 as SNTAGT. This CDR3 comprises 16 residues. With 7 bases clipped from V and 6 bases from J, the junction kept 13 bases outside the gene matches. The CDR3 loop is CASTQRAGEGSGELFF. As DNA, the CDR3 is TGTGCCAGCACCCAAAGAGCGGGAGAGGGGTCCGGGGAGCTGTTTTTT.

The chain combines TRBV6-5 with TRBJ1-1; no clear D gene. CDR1 is MNHEY and CDR2 is SVGAGI in the germline V gene. Trimming removed 6 bases from V and 1 base from J, with 15 bases in between. The CDR3 extends over 15 amino acids. CDR3 nucleotide sequence: TGTGCCAGCAGCTACCTTTGGGAGGGGAACACTGAAGCTTTCTTT. Translation gives CASSYLWEGNTEAFF.

The chain joins TRBV5-1 to TRBJ2-7, with 7 bases identical to TRBD2. The CDR3 is made up of 16 amino acids. V shed 4 bases, J shed 5 bases, and the junction held 15 bases outside the gene matches. Looked up from germline, CDR1 is SGHRS and CDR2 is YFSETQ. The CDR3 nucleotides read TGCGCCAGCAGCGCCCGTTCGGCGGGAGCTGAGGACGAGCAGTACTTC. Protein sequence: CASSARSAGAEDEQYF.

The V call is TRBV9, the J call TRBJ2-3, with 9 nucleotides matching TRBD2. Germline V gene data show CDR1 as SGDLS and CDR2 as YYNGEE. CDR3 length equals 17 residues. The V gene end was trimmed by 3 bases and the J gene end by 0 bases; junction bases not matched to a gene: 8. For the CDR3, the DNA is TGTGCCAGCAGCGGTAGCGGGAGATCACGGAGCACAGATACGCAGTATTTT. Its translation: CASSGSGRSRSTDTQYF.

This chain connects TRBV28 to TRBJ2-3; possible D gene TRBD2, 5 bases. The CDR3 has 11 amino acids. CDR1 and CDR2 (germline): MDHEN, SYDVKM. Trimming took off 7 bases at V and 14 bases at J, with 16 bases between the two ends. CDR3 bases: TGTGCCAGCAAACGGCGGGCTCGCACGTATTTT. Amino acids: CASKRRARTYF.

The genes are TRBV6-5 and TRBJ1-4; TRBD1 matches 12 bases. The CDR3 consists of 16 residues. CDR1 is MNHEY, CDR2 SVGAGI, per germline. The V segment lost 2 bases and the J segment 5 bases; nucleotides outside the gene matches: 3. This CDR3 reads CASSYGDRGLNEKLFF. For the CDR3, the DNA is TGTGCCAGCAGTTACGGGGACAGGGGGCTGAATGAAAAACTGTTTTTT.

This chain joins TRBV19 and TRBJ1-4; possible D gene TRBD1, 6 bases. Germline lookup yields CDR1 LNHDA and CDR2 SQIVND (reference sequence). With 4 bases removed from V and 7 bases from J, the gap between germline ends came to 16 bases. The CDR3 has 15 residues. CDR3 bases: TGTGCCAGTAGTAGAAGACAGGATATGAGTGAAAAACTGTTTTTT. This gives the protein CASSRRQDMSEKLFF.

The chain uses TRBV10-3 and TRBJ1-3; a weak D match, TRBD1 (6 bases). Germline values: CDR1 ENHRY, CDR2 SYGVKD. CDR3 length equals 15 residues. V lost 4 bases and J lost 4, with 14 bases in between. In nucleotides, the CDR3 is TGTGCCATCAGTGGCTACAGGGAAACCGGAAACACCATATATTTT. Its protein product is CAISGYRETGNTIYF.

The chain carries TRBV4-1 and TRBJ1-3, with TRBD1 matching 10 bases. The CDR3 has 18 amino acids. Germline CDR1 MGHRA, CDR2 YSYEKL. V gave up 4 bases and J gave up 3 bases; unmatched junction bases: 12. CDR3 sequence reads: CASSRSPGTGENGNTIYF. CDR3 in DNA: TGCGCCAGCAGCCGAAGCCCCGGGACAGGGGAGAATGGAAACACCATATATTTT.

The chain carries TRBV12-1 and TRBJ2-1; no DNA check was done on the table's D call, TRBD2. TRBV12-1 represents a pseudogene. This CDR3 comprises 16 residues. CDR3 protein: CASSPGTSEGYNEQFF. CDR3 DNA: TGTGCCAGCAGCCCCGGGACTAGCGAAGGATACAATGAGCAGTTCTTC.

The table lists this clone with a count of one. The J gene is TRBJ2-7, the V gene TRBV27; a possible D gene is TRBD1 (5 bases). V lost 2 bases, J lost 5 bases, and 13 bases lay in between. CDR1 and CDR2 (germline): MNHEY, SMNVEV (reference sequence). The CDR3 is 14 residues long. Here the CDR3 DNA reads TGTGCCAGCAGTTTAAATCCAGGGTCGGACGAGCAGTACTTC. This encodes CASSLNPGSDEQYF.

J is TRBJ2-5 and V is TRBV3-1 (or the pseudogene TRBV3-2); 10 positions match TRBD1. The CDR3 covers 17 residues. Germline assignment: CDR1 LGHDT and CDR2 YNNKEL (reference sequence). J was trimmed by 5 bases and V by 1 base; bases with no gene match: 10. The CDR3 region is CASSQAGTGVRGETQYF. CDR3 sequence (DNA): TGTGCCAGCAGCCAAGCCGGGACAGGGGTGAGGGGGGAGACCCAGTACTTC.

V is TRBV9 and J is TRBJ2-1, with 11 bases lining up with TRBD2. J was trimmed by 5 bases and V by 7 bases; bases with no gene match: 8. The V gene's germline CDR1 is SGDLS and CDR2 YYNGEE. This CDR3 spans 15 amino acids. The CDR3 nucleotides read TGTGCCAGCTCCACCCTAGCGGGAGGAGACAATGAGCAGTTCTTC. It translates to CASSTLAGGDNEQFF.

This clone was recorded once. The J gene is TRBJ2-6, the V gene TRBV7-6; D not certain. Deletions cut 2 bases from V and 0 bases from J, with 8 bases between. Per the germline V gene, CDR1 is SGHVS and CDR2 is FNYEAQ. This CDR3 comprises 16 residues. This chain's CDR3 is CASSLFSGSGANVLTF. DNA of the CDR3: TGTGCCAGCAGCTTATTTTCAGGCTCTGGGGCCAACGTCCTGACTTTC.

The V gene is TRBV30, the J gene TRBJ1-4; 9 nucleotides line up with TRBD1. The CDR3 is 14 residues long. The germline CDR1 and CDR2 sequences are GTSNPN and SVGIG (reference sequence). V shed 3 bases and J 7 bases; nucleotides not matched to a gene: 6. In DNA form, the CDR3 reads TGTGCCTGGAGAACCGGGACAGGGTCTGAAAAACTGTTTTTT. Protein product: CAWRTGTGSEKLFF.